The entry below gives a single T cell receptor (beta chain) sequence along with its context. Produced via immunoSEQ multiplex PCR; TCRdb's table is partial and in-frame only. This sample yields around 210,000 clones, of which approximately 80% are seen a single time; around 14% belongs to the top ten. This sample is part of a study of blood T cell repertoires in COVID-19. Study in general: Acute and convalescent COVID-19 specimens originated in the United States, Italy and Spain. T cells, B-cell-depleted T cells, or PBMCs provided the cDNA or gDNA that served as material.

Germline CDR1 LGHNA, CDR2 YNFKEQ. The V gene end was trimmed by 0 bases and the J gene end by 6 bases; junction bases not matched to a gene: 6. CDR3 length: 17 residues. The clonotype comes from a human donor in a cohort sampled during active COVID-19. Sequences were obtained from peripheral blood. The V call is TRBV4-2, the J call TRBJ2-1, with 12 bases fitting TRBD2. CDR3 protein: CASSQDLLAGGANEQFF. The CDR3 DNA reads as TGTGCCAGCAGCCAAGATCTACTAGCGGGAGGTGCCAATGAGCAGTTCTTC.